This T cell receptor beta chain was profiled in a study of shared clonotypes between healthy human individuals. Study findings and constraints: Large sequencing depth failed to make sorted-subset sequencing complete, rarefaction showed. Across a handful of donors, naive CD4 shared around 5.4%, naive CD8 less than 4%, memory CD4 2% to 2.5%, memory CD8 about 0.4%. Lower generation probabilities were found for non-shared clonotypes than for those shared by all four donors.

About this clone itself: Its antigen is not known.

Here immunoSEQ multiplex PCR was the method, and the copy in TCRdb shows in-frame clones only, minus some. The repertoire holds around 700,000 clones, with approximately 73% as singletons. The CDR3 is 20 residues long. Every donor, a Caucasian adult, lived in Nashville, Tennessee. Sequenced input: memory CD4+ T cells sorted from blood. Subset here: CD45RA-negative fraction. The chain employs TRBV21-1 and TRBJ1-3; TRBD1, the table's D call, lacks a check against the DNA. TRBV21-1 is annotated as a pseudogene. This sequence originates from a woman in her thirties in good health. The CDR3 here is CASWLEGQLVWSSSGNTIYF. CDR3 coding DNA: TGTGCCAGTTGGTTAGAGGGACAGCTTGTTTGGAGTAGCTCTGGAAACACCATATATTTT.